The rows below give T cell receptor beta chains drawn from one sample of a study of technical replicates of blood from several donors. Clones were read by immunoSEQ multiplex PCR, and TCRdb kept only the in-frame ones, dropping some. The sample includes 62,000 or so clones, over 75% of them seen just once. Specimen: PBMCs. All receptors come from a human donor in good health. Some clones in this sample may be carry-over from other donors' samples. Both conserved end residues are part of each CDR3. Each record gives: J gene, clone size, V gene, D gene, CDR3 protein, CDR3 DNA. The D gene is left open where the match is weak. A row's size may be missing; if present it is once, few, many or a size class.

J gene: TRBJ2-1
clone size: few
V gene: TRBV5-1
D gene: TRBD2
CDR3 protein: CASSPSGAYNEQFF
CDR3 DNA: TGCGCCAGCAGCCCGAGCGGGGCCTACAATGAGCAGTTCTTC

J gene: TRBJ2-5
clone size: NA
V gene: TRBV7-3
D gene: NA
CDR3 protein: CASSPGTDSRTQYF
CDR3 DNA: TGTGCCAGCAGCCCAGGGACTGACTCTCGGACCCAGTACTTC

J gene: TRBJ1-1
clone size: NA
V gene: TRBV11-1
D gene: NA
CDR3 protein: CASSLPGAPNTEAFF
CDR3 DNA: TGTGCCAGCAGCTTACCAGGGGCCCCGAACACTGAAGCTTTCTTT

J gene: TRBJ2-7
clone size: NA
V gene: TRBV6-5
D gene: TRBD2
CDR3 protein: CASSYSEAGGSYEQYF
CDR3 DNA: TGTGCCAGCAGTTACTCGGAAGCGGGGGGCTCCTACGAGCAGTACTTC

J gene: TRBJ1-2
clone size: NA
V gene: TRBV7-8
D gene: NA
CDR3 protein: CASSLRLTYYGYTF
CDR3 DNA: TGTGCCAGCAGCTTAAGACTTACCTACTATGGCTACACCTTC

J gene: TRBJ2-7
clone size: few
V gene: TRBV5-5
D gene: NA
CDR3 protein: CASSFLSDHEQYF
CDR3 DNA: TGTGCCAGCAGCTTTCTTAGCGACCACGAGCAGTACTTC

J gene: TRBJ2-6
clone size: NA
V gene: TRBV6-5
D gene: NA
CDR3 protein: CASSRLARGANVLTF
CDR3 DNA: TGTGCCAGCAGTCGTTTAGCCAGAGGGGCCAACGTCCTGACTTTC

J gene: TRBJ2-5
clone size: NA
V gene: TRBV5-4
D gene: TRBD2
CDR3 protein: CASSLGRASGGALKETQYF
CDR3 DNA: TGTGCCAGCAGCTTGGGAAGGGCTAGCGGGGGGGCTTTGAAAGAGACCCAGTACTTC

J gene: TRBJ2-3
clone size: NA
V gene: TRBV7-8
D gene: NA
CDR3 protein: CASSLLSGGTDTQYF
CDR3 DNA: TGTGCCAGCAGCTTACTCTCAGGGGGCACAGATACGCAGTATTTT

J gene: TRBJ1-6
clone size: NA
V gene: TRBV11-2
D gene: NA
CDR3 protein: CASSLGGSGIYSPLHF
CDR3 DNA: TGTGCCAGCAGCTTAGGAGGTTCAGGGATTTATTCACCCCTCCACTTT

J gene: TRBJ1-2
clone size: NA
V gene: TRBV7-9
D gene: TRBD1
CDR3 protein: CASSSTRQGVEINYGYTF
CDR3 DNA: TGTGCCAGCAGCTCTACCCGTCAGGGGGTTGAAATAAACTATGGCTACACCTTC

J gene: TRBJ1-2
clone size: medium-sized
V gene: TRBV19
D gene: NA
CDR3 protein: CASSIQTGNHGYTF
CDR3 DNA: TGTGCCAGTAGTATCCAAACCGGGAATCATGGCTACACCTTC

J gene: TRBJ2-7
clone size: NA
V gene: TRBV2
D gene: TRBD2
CDR3 protein: CASSEAGAGGLEQYF
CDR3 DNA: TGTGCCAGCAGTGAGGCGGGAGCGGGGGGGCTTGAGCAGTACTTC

J gene: TRBJ1-2
clone size: NA
V gene: TRBV20-1
D gene: NA
CDR3 protein: CSARPGVSYTF
CDR3 DNA: TGCAGTGCTAGACCGGGAGTTTCCTACACCTTC

J gene: TRBJ2-7
clone size: NA
V gene: TRBV2
D gene: TRBD2
CDR3 protein: CASSETRSGRSDYEQYF
CDR3 DNA: TGTGCCAGCAGTGAGACCCGCAGCGGGAGGAGCGACTACGAGCAGTACTTC

J gene: TRBJ2-1
clone size: NA
V gene: TRBV5-1
D gene: NA
CDR3 protein: CASSSSGAYNEQFF
CDR3 DNA: TGCGCCAGCAGCTCCTCGGGGGCCTACAATGAGCAGTTCTTC

J gene: TRBJ1-2
clone size: NA
V gene: TRBV6-5
D gene: NA
CDR3 protein: CASTSGVGGYGYTF
CDR3 DNA: TGTGCCAGCACGTCAGGGGTTGGTGGCTATGGCTACACCTTC

J gene: TRBJ1-2
clone size: few
V gene: TRBV6-5
D gene: TRBD1
CDR3 protein: CASSGQGGVIGYTF
CDR3 DNA: TGTGCCAGCAGCGGACAGGGAGGAGTTATTGGCTACACCTTC

J gene: TRBJ2-3
clone size: NA
V gene: TRBV5-4
D gene: NA
CDR3 protein: CASRSGPDTQYF
CDR3 DNA: TGTGCCAGCAGGAGTGGGCCAGATACGCAGTATTTT

J gene: TRBJ2-1
clone size: NA
V gene: TRBV7-9
D gene: TRBD2
CDR3 protein: CASSAGTSGNNEQFF
CDR3 DNA: TGTGCCAGCAGCGCCGGGACTAGCGGGAACAATGAGCAGTTCTTC

J gene: TRBJ2-7
clone size: NA
V gene: TRBV19
D gene: TRBD2
CDR3 protein: CASSGTSGVYEQYF
CDR3 DNA: TGTGCCAGTAGTGGGACTAGCGGGGTCTACGAGCAGTACTTC

J gene: TRBJ2-7
clone size: NA
V gene: TRBV23-1
D gene: NA
CDR3 protein: CASSPPTGTYEQYF
CDR3 DNA: TGCGCCAGCAGTCCTCCGACAGGAACCTACGAGCAGTACTTC

J gene: TRBJ2-5
clone size: NA
V gene: TRBV7-8
D gene: NA
CDR3 protein: CASSSGLGLQETQYF
CDR3 DNA: TGTGCCAGCAGCTCTGGGTTGGGGCTACAAGAGACCCAGTACTTC

J gene: TRBJ2-1
clone size: NA
V gene: TRBV11-2
D gene: TRBD1
CDR3 protein: CASSLAGTGFDEQFF
CDR3 DNA: TGTGCCAGCAGCTTGGCCGGGACAGGGTTCGATGAGCAGTTCTTC

J gene: TRBJ2-7
clone size: once
V gene: TRBV6-1
D gene: TRBD1
CDR3 protein: CASRQDRERTYEQYF
CDR3 DNA: TGTGCCAGCAGGCAGGACAGGGAGAGGACCTACGAGCAGTACTTC

J gene: TRBJ2-3
clone size: NA
V gene: TRBV6-1
D gene: TRBD2
CDR3 protein: CASRLAGGPYTQYF
CDR3 DNA: TGTGCCAGCAGACTAGCGGGAGGGCCGTATACGCAGTATTTT

J gene: TRBJ1-1
clone size: NA
V gene: TRBV14
D gene: NA
CDR3 protein: CASSETGRGTEAFF
CDR3 DNA: TGTGCCAGCAGCGAGACAGGCCGTGGGACTGAAGCTTTCTTT

J gene: TRBJ1-3
clone size: NA
V gene: TRBV10-3
D gene: TRBD1
CDR3 protein: CAIKSRGPGNTIYF
CDR3 DNA: TGTGCCATCAAGTCGAGGGGGCCTGGAAACACCATATATTTT

J gene: TRBJ2-7
clone size: NA
V gene: TRBV5-1
D gene: TRBD1
CDR3 protein: CASSRTGAETYEQYF
CDR3 DNA: TGCGCCAGCAGCCGGACAGGGGCAGAAACGTACGAGCAGTACTTC

J gene: TRBJ1-1
clone size: few
V gene: TRBV20-1
D gene: TRBD1
CDR3 protein: CRMNRGTEAFF
CDR3 DNA: TGCAGGATGAACAGGGGTACTGAAGCTTTCTTT

J gene: TRBJ2-2
clone size: NA
V gene: TRBV2
D gene: NA
CDR3 protein: CASSVTNTGELFF
CDR3 DNA: TGTGCCAGCAGCGTCACTAACACCGGGGAGCTGTTTTTT

J gene: TRBJ2-7
clone size: NA
V gene: TRBV5-1
D gene: TRBD1
CDR3 protein: CASSPRQGSYEQYF
CDR3 DNA: TGCGCCAGCAGCCCCCGACAGGGGTCCTACGAGCAGTACTTC

J gene: TRBJ2-7
clone size: NA
V gene: TRBV7-9
D gene: NA
CDR3 protein: CASRRDFGEQYF
CDR3 DNA: TGTGCCAGCAGAAGGGACTTCGGGGAGCAGTACTTC

J gene: TRBJ1-2
clone size: NA
V gene: TRBV19
D gene: NA
CDR3 protein: CASKDGGYGYTF
CDR3 DNA: TGTGCCAGTAAGGACGGAGGCTATGGCTACACCTTC

J gene: TRBJ2-1
clone size: NA
V gene: TRBV7-9
D gene: NA
CDR3 protein: CASSKLLGDEQFF
CDR3 DNA: TGTGCCAGCAGCAAACTACTCGGTGATGAGCAGTTCTTC

J gene: TRBJ1-6
clone size: NA
V gene: TRBV7-3
D gene: NA
CDR3 protein: CASSLTGTDSPLHF
CDR3 DNA: TGTGCCAGCAGCTTAACCGGGACTGATTCACCCCTCCACTTT

J gene: TRBJ2-1
clone size: NA
V gene: TRBV7-2
D gene: NA
CDR3 protein: CASSLVFSIYNEQFF
CDR3 DNA: TGTGCCAGCAGCTTAGTTTTTTCTATCTACAATGAGCAGTTCTTC

J gene: TRBJ1-1
clone size: NA
V gene: TRBV29-1
D gene: NA
CDR3 protein: CSVEDPDRISPEAFF
CDR3 DNA: TGCAGCGTTGAAGACCCCGACAGGATTTCTCCTGAAGCTTTCTTT

J gene: TRBJ2-5
clone size: NA
V gene: TRBV4-2
D gene: NA
CDR3 protein: CASSQDRVGETQYF
CDR3 DNA: TGTGCCAGCAGCCAAGACAGGGTTGGGGAGACCCAGTACTTC

J gene: TRBJ2-1
clone size: NA
V gene: TRBV7-2
D gene: NA
CDR3 protein: CASTSPGNEQFF
CDR3 DNA: TGTGCCAGCACCTCCCCCGGCAATGAGCAGTTCTTC

J gene: TRBJ2-7
clone size: NA
V gene: TRBV7-7
D gene: TRBD1
CDR3 protein: CASSAGTGEGAEYF
CDR3 DNA: TGTGCCAGCAGCGCCGGGACAGGGGAGGGGGCGGAGTACTTC

J gene: TRBJ2-7
clone size: few
V gene: TRBV4-2
D gene: NA
CDR3 protein: CASSPGGGAEQYF
CDR3 DNA: TGTGCCAGCAGTCCTGGAGGCGGGGCCGAGCAGTACTTC

J gene: TRBJ1-2
clone size: NA
V gene: TRBV28
D gene: NA
CDR3 protein: CASSSSGVDGYTF
CDR3 DNA: TGTGCCAGCAGTTCCTCAGGGGTTGATGGCTACACCTTC

J gene: TRBJ2-3
clone size: NA
V gene: TRBV4-2
D gene: TRBD2
CDR3 protein: CASSLTSGGVADTQYF
CDR3 DNA: TGTGCCAGCAGCTTGACTAGCGGGGGGGTGGCAGATACGCAGTATTTT

J gene: TRBJ2-1
clone size: NA
V gene: TRBV5-1
D gene: NA
CDR3 protein: CASSSQPNGRGNEQFF
CDR3 DNA: TGCGCCAGCAGCTCCCAACCTAACGGGAGAGGGAATGAGCAGTTCTTC

J gene: TRBJ2-1
clone size: NA
V gene: TRBV7-2
D gene: NA
CDR3 protein: CASSFRDWNEQFF
CDR3 DNA: TGTGCCAGCAGCTTTCGCGATTGGAATGAGCAGTTCTTC

J gene: TRBJ2-7
clone size: NA
V gene: TRBV10-3
D gene: NA
CDR3 protein: CATGQIPYEQYF
CDR3 DNA: TGTGCCACCGGACAGATTCCCTACGAGCAGTACTTC

J gene: TRBJ2-5
clone size: NA
V gene: TRBV2
D gene: NA
CDR3 protein: CASSHPLGAGPQETQYF
CDR3 DNA: TGTGCCAGCAGTCATCCCCTAGGGGCGGGGCCTCAAGAGACCCAGTACTTC

J gene: TRBJ2-1
clone size: once
V gene: TRBV6-4
D gene: TRBD2
CDR3 protein: CASSDSRLAGKGEQFF
CDR3 DNA: TGTGCCAGCAGTGACTCGAGGCTAGCGGGTAAGGGTGAGCAGTTCTTC

J gene: TRBJ1-1
clone size: NA
V gene: TRBV4-3
D gene: TRBD1
CDR3 protein: CASSQPGQRNTEAFF
CDR3 DNA: TGCGCCAGCAGCCAACCGGGACAGAGGAACACTGAAGCTTTCTTT

J gene: TRBJ2-1
clone size: NA
V gene: TRBV7-6
D gene: TRBD1
CDR3 protein: CASSSGQGYEQFF
CDR3 DNA: TGTGCCAGCAGCTCCGGACAGGGTTATGAGCAGTTCTTC

J gene: TRBJ2-1
clone size: NA
V gene: TRBV7-8
D gene: NA
CDR3 protein: CASSENYNEQFF
CDR3 DNA: TGTGCCAGCAGCGAGAATTACAATGAGCAGTTCTTC

J gene: TRBJ2-7
clone size: NA
V gene: TRBV28
D gene: TRBD1
CDR3 protein: CASRPPGTGYEQYF
CDR3 DNA: TGTGCCAGCAGGCCCCCCGGGACAGGCTACGAGCAGTACTTC

J gene: TRBJ2-7
clone size: NA
V gene: TRBV6-5
D gene: NA
CDR3 protein: CASSDSGTYEQYF
CDR3 DNA: TGTGCCAGCTCAGATAGCGGTACCTACGAGCAGTACTTC

J gene: TRBJ1-1
clone size: NA
V gene: TRBV30
D gene: TRBD1
CDR3 protein: CAWSVGDRDVTEAFF
CDR3 DNA: TGTGCCTGGAGTGTAGGGGACAGGGATGTAACTGAAGCTTTCTTT

J gene: TRBJ2-7
clone size: NA
V gene: TRBV18
D gene: TRBD1
CDR3 protein: CASSSNRTGGLEQYF
CDR3 DNA: TGTGCCAGCTCATCCAACCGGACAGGGGGACTCGAGCAGTACTTC

J gene: TRBJ2-2
clone size: once
V gene: TRBV15
D gene: NA
CDR3 protein: CATRRRSTGELFF
CDR3 DNA: TGTGCCACCCGCCGGAGGAGCACCGGGGAGCTGTTTTTT

J gene: TRBJ1-1
clone size: NA
V gene: TRBV30
D gene: NA
CDR3 protein: CAWSVGGMNTEAFF
CDR3 DNA: TGTGCCTGGAGTGTAGGGGGAATGAACACTGAAGCTTTCTTT

J gene: TRBJ2-7
clone size: NA
V gene: TRBV2
D gene: TRBD1
CDR3 protein: CASFRDRAMAEQYF
CDR3 DNA: TGTGCCAGTTTCCGGGACAGGGCAATGGCCGAGCAGTACTTC